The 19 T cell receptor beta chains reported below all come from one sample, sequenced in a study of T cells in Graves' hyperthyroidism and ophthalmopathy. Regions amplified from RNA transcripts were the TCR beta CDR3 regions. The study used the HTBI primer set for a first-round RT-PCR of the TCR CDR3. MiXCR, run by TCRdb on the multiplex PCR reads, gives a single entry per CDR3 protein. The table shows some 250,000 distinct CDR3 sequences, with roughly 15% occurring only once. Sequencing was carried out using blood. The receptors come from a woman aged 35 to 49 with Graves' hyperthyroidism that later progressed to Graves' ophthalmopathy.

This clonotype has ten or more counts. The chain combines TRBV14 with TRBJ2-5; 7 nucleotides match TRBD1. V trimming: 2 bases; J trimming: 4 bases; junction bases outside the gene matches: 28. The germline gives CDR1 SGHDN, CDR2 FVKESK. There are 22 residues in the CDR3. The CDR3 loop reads CASSQIRYRGISAGPQGETQYF. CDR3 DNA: TGTGCCAGCAGCCAAATACGATACAGGGGAATTTCTGCCGGCCCCCAGGGAGAGACCCAGTACTTC. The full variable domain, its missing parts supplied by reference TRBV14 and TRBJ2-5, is EAGVTQFPSHSVIEKGQTVTLRCDPISGHDNLYWYRRVMGKEIKFLLHFVKESKQDESGMPNNRFLAERTGGTYSTLKVQPAELEDSGVYFCASSQIRYRGISAGPQGETQYFGPGTRLLVL.

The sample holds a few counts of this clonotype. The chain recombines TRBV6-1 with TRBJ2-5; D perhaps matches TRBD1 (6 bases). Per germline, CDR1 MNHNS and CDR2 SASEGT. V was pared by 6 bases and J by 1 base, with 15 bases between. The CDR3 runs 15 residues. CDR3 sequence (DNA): TGTGCCAGCAGCCTAACTACAGGGATCCAAGAGACCCAGTACTTC. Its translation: CASSLTTGIQETQYF.

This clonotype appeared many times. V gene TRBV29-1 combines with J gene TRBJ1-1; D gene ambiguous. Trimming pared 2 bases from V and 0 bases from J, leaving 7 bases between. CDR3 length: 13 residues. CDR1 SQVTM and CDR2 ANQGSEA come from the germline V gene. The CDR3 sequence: CSVESNMNTEAFF. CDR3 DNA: TGCAGCGTTGAAAGTAACATGAACACTGAAGCTTTCTTT.

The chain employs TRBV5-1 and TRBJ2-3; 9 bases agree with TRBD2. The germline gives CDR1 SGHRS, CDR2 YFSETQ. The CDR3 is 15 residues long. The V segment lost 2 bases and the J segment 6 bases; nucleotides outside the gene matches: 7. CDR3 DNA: TGCGCCAGCAGCTTTGGCGGGAGGGCCTGGGATACGCAGTATTTT. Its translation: CASSFGGRAWDTQYF. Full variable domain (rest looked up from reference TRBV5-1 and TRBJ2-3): KAGVTQTPRYLIKTRGQQVTLSCSPISGHRSVSWYQQTPGQGLQFLFEYFSETQRNKGNFPGRFSGRQFSNSRSEMNVSTLELGDSALYLCASSFGGRAWDTQYFGPGTRLTVL.

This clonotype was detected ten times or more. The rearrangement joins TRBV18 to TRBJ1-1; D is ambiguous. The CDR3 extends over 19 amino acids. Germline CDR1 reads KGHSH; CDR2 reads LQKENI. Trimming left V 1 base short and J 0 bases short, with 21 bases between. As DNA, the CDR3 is TGTGCCAGCTCACCACGTCGTCAGCAACTAGGCCTTATGAACACTGAAGCTTTCTTT. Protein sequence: CASSPRRQQLGLMNTEAFF.

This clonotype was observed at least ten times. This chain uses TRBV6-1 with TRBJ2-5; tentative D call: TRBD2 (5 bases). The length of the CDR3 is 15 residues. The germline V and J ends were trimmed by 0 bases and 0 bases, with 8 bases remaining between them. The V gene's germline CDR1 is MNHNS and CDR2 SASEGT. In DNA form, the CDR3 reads TGTGCCAGCAGTGAAGCCAGAGGGTACCAAGAGACCCAGTACTTC. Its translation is CASSEARGYQETQYF.

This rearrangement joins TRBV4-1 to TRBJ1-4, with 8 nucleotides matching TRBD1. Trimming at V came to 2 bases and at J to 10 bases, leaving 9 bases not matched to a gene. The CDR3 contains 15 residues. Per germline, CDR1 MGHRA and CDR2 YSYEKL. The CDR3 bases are TGCGCCAGCAGCCAAACCCAGTCAGGGGGCGGAAAACTGTTTTTT. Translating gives CASSQTQSGGGKLFF.

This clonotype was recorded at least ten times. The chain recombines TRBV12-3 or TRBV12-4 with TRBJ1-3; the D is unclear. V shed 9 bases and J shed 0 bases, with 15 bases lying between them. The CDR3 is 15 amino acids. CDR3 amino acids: CASYVTGSSGNTIYF. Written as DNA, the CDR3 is TGTGCCAGTTACGTTACCGGGAGCTCTGGAAACACCATATATTTT.

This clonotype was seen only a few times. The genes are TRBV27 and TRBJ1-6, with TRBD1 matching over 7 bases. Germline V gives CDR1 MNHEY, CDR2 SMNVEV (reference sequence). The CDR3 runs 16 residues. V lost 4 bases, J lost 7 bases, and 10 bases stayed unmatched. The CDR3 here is CASSSRGRDRNSPLHF. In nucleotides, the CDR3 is TGTGCCAGCAGTTCCAGGGGCCGGGACAGAAATTCACCCCTCCACTTT.

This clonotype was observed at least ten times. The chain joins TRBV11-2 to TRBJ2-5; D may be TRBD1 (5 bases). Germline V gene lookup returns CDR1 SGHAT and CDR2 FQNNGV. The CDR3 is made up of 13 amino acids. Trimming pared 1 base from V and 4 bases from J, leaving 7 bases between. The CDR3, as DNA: TGTGCCAGCAGCTTAGCAGGGCCAGAGACCCAGTACTTC. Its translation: CASSLAGPETQYF.

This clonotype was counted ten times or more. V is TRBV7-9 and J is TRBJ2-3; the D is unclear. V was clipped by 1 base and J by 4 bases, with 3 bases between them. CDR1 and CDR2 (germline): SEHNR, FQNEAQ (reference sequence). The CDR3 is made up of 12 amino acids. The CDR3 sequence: CASSLVADTQYF. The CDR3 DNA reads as TGTGCCAGCAGCTTAGTAGCAGATACGCAGTATTTT.

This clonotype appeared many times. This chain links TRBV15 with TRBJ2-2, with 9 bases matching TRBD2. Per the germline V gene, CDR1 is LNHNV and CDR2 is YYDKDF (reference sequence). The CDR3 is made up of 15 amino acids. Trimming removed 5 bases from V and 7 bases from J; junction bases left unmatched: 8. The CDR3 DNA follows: TGTGCCACCAGCCCCTTAGCGGGAGTGGGCGGGGAGCTGTTTTTT. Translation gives CATSPLAGVGGELFF.

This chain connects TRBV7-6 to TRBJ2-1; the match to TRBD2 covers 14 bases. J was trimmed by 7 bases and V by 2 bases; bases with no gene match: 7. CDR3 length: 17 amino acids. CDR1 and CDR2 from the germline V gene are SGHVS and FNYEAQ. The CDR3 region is CASSLYPGLAGENEQFF. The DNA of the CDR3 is TGTGCCAGCAGCTTATACCCGGGACTAGCGGGAGAGAATGAGCAGTTCTTC.

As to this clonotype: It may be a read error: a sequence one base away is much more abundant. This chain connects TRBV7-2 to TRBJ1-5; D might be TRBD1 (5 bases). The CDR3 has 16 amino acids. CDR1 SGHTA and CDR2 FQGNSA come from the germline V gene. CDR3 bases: TGTGCCAGCGGCTTTTGGGGACTTCGACCAAACCAGCCCCAGCATTTT. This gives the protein CASGFWGLRPNQPQHF.

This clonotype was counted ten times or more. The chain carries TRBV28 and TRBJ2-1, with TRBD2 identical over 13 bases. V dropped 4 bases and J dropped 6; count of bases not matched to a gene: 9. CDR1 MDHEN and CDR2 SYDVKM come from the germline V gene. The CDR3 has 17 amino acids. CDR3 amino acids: CASSSPRTSGRFNEQFF. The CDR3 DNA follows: TGTGCCAGCAGTTCGCCAAGGACTAGCGGGAGATTCAATGAGCAGTTCTTC.

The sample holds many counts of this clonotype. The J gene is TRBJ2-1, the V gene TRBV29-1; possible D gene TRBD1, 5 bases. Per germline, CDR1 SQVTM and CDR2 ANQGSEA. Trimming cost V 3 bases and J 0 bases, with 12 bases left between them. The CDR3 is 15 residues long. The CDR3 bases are TGCAGCGTTGATGGGGCAGGATACTCCTACAATGAGCAGTTCTTC. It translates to CSVDGAGYSYNEQFF.

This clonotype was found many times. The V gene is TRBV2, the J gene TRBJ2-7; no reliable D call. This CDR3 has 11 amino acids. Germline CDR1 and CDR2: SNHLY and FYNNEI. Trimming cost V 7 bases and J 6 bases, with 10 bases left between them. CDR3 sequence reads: CASMQVSEQYF. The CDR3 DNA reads TGTGCCAGCATGCAGGTCTCCGAGCAGTACTTC.

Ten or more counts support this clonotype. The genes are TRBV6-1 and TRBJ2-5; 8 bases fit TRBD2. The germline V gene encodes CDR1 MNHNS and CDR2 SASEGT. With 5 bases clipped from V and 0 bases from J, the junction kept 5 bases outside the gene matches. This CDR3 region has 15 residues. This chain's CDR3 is CASSQGLGYQETQYF. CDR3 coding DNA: TGTGCCAGCAGTCAGGGACTAGGGTACCAAGAGACCCAGTACTTC.

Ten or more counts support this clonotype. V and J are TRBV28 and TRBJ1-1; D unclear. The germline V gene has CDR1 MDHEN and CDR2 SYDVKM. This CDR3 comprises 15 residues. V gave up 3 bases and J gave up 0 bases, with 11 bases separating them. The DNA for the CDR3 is TGTGCCAGCAGTTTGGGCGGCAGCTTGAACACTGAAGCTTTCTTT. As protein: CASSLGGSLNTEAFF.